Presented here are 16 T cell receptor beta chains from one specimen sequenced in a study of cytomegalovirus exposure and HLA in healthy donors. In the PCR, 60 Vbeta and 13 Jbeta primers were used. Generated by immunoSEQ multiplex PCR, the TCRdb table keeps only in-frame clones and is missing some. The sample lists around 150,000 clones, about 71% occurring once. The sequencing input was PBMCs. The source of these receptors is a woman younger than 45 in good health and CMV-seronegative.

The genes are TRBV27 and TRBJ1-1, with 8 bases lining up with TRBD1. The CDR3 covers 15 residues. V lost 7 bases, J lost 0 bases, and 7 bases stayed unmatched. CDR1 and CDR2 from the germline V gene are MNHEY and SMNVEV (reference sequence). For the CDR3, the DNA is TGTGCCAGCACGGCGTCCAGGGGGCTGAACACTGAAGCTTTCTTT. The encoded protein is CASTASRGLNTEAFF.

The chain couples TRBV7-2 to TRBJ1-4; D is undetermined. Germline values: CDR1 SGHTA, CDR2 FQGNSA. The CDR3 is made up of 13 amino acids. V lost 4 bases and J lost 5, with 8 bases in between. In DNA, the CDR3 is TGTGCCAGCAGCTCTCAACGGAATGAAAAACTGTTTTTT. Translating it yields CASSSQRNEKLFF.

This chain connects TRBV4-3 to TRBJ2-1; 10 positions match TRBD2. Germline CDR1 and CDR2: LGHNA and YSLEER. This CDR3 region has 15 residues. V lost 4 bases and J lost 4; bases outside the gene matches: 4. The CDR3 spells CASSRGLAAYNEQFF. The CDR3 coding sequence is TGCGCCAGCAGCCGAGGACTAGCGGCTTACAATGAGCAGTTCTTC.

The J gene is TRBJ2-1, the V gene TRBV4-2; D gene uncertain. Germline lookup yields CDR1 LGHNA and CDR2 YNFKEQ. The CDR3 sequence is 16 residues long. Trimming removed 0 bases at V and 6 bases at J, with 15 bases between. CDR3 nucleotides: TGTGCCAGCAGCCAAGATCAAGGAATACCAGGCAATGAGCAGTTCTTC. Its translation: CASSQDQGIPGNEQFF.

The chain links TRBV29-1 to TRBJ2-5; D is possibly TRBD2 (5 bases). The germline CDR1 and CDR2 sequences are SQVTM and ANQGSEA. V dropped 5 bases and J dropped 2 bases, with 18 bases sitting between them. The CDR3 totals 15 residues. CDR3 nucleotides: TGCAGCGTTTCCCCCCTAGGGAGTAGACAAGAGACCCAGTACTTC. This sequence encodes CSVSPLGSRQETQYF.

This clone was counted between two and nine times. The chain recombines TRBV7-9 with TRBJ2-7; possible D gene TRBD1, 6 bases. The CDR3 runs 14 residues. From germline, CDR1 is SEHNR and CDR2 FQNEAQ (reference sequence). V lost 4 bases to trimming and J lost 4 bases, with 14 bases between them. The CDR3 DNA sequence: TGTGCCAGCAGCTCCCCGACAGGCGAGTACGAGCAGTACTTC. Translation: CASSSPTGEYEQYF.

Comment on this clone: Mismatch with germline at one junction end may stem from a read error. The chain joins TRBV7-7 to TRBJ2-5; possible D gene TRBD1, 6 bases. CDR1 and CDR2 (germline): SSHAT, FNYEAQ (reference sequence). The CDR3 has 13 amino acids. Written as DNA, the CDR3 is TGTGCTAGCAGCCCCCAGGGGCCAGAGACCCAGTACTTC. The encoded protein is CASSPQGPETQYF.

Here the CDR3 DNA reads TGTGCCAGCAGTTACTCGAGGGCGGGGGGTCGAGATACGCAGTATTTT. Protein sequence: CASSYSRAGGRDTQYF. V usage is TRBV6-5 and J usage is TRBJ2-3; 8 bases map to TRBD2. Germline CDR1 is MNHEY and CDR2 is SVGAGI. The trim removed 0 bases at V and 5 bases at J, leaving 7 bases unmatched. This CDR3 is built from 16 residues.

V usage is TRBV20-1 and J usage is TRBJ1-2, with a tentative D call TRBD1 (6 bases). Per germline, CDR1 DFQATT and CDR2 SNEGSKA (reference sequence). V was shortened by 6 bases and J by 6 bases, with 8 bases between the two germline ends. The CDR3 spans 10 residues. The CDR3 protein is CSADRNGYTF. The CDR3 DNA reads TGCAGTGCAGACAGGAATGGCTACACCTTC.

This clone has more than one count but fewer than ten. The chain combines TRBV7-2 with TRBJ2-2; 9 bases fit TRBD2. Germline V gene lookup returns CDR1 SGHTA and CDR2 FQGNSA. CDR3 size: 17 residues. Trimming cost V 1 base and J 2 bases; bases outside gene matches: 5. CDR3 DNA sequence: TGTGCCAGCAGCTTAGTTGGACTAGCGAAAAACACCGGGGAGCTGTTTTTT. Its protein product is CASSLVGLAKNTGELFF.

This clone has a handful of counts. The V and J genes are TRBV27 and TRBJ2-5, with 12 positions matching TRBD1. J lost 5 bases, V lost 6 bases, and 10 bases had no gene match. This CDR3 contains 16 residues. Germline CDR1 MNHEY, CDR2 SMNVEV (reference sequence). The CDR3 loop is CASRGQGAPMWETQYF. Here the CDR3 DNA reads TGTGCCAGCAGGGGACAGGGGGCGCCTATGTGGGAGACCCAGTACTTC.

The rearrangement joins TRBV28 to TRBJ2-2, with 8 bases aligning to TRBD1. V dropped 6 bases and J dropped 5; count of bases not matched to a gene: 11. The CDR3 contains 16 residues. Germline CDR1 is MDHEN and CDR2 is SYDVKM. The chain's CDR3 is CASSYTDRGITGELFF. As DNA, the CDR3 is TGTGCCAGCAGCTACACCGACAGGGGTATTACCGGGGAGCTGTTTTTT.

The chain has TRBV30 and TRBJ2-7; possibly TRBD1 for D (5 bases). Germline loops: CDR1 GTSNPN, CDR2 SVGIG (reference sequence). The CDR3 totals 16 residues. Trimming stripped 3 bases from V and 0 bases from J, with 18 bases between. As DNA, the CDR3 is TGTGCCTGGAGCCCTCAGGGTTTGGGAAGCTCCTACGAGCAGTACTTC. Translated, it gives CAWSPQGLGSSYEQYF.

The V gene is TRBV29-1, the J gene TRBJ1-1; D gene ambiguous. This CDR3 region has 14 residues. The germline V gene has CDR1 SQVTM and CDR2 ANQGSEA. Trimming took 5 bases from V and 1 from J, leaving 14 bases between them. The CDR3 DNA is TGCAGCGTTTGGAGGACGGCGGGGAACACTGAAGCTTTCTTT. It codes for CSVWRTAGNTEAFF.

The V gene is TRBV28, the J gene TRBJ2-7, with no clear D. V lost 7 bases, J lost 2 bases, and 15 bases lay in between. Germline V gene lookup returns CDR1 MDHEN and CDR2 SYDVKM. CDR3 length: 14 amino acids. CDR3: CASNPRGLTYEQYF. The CDR3, as DNA: TGTGCCAGCAACCCCCGTGGGCTAACCTACGAGCAGTACTTC.

This clone turned up a few times. This chain joins TRBV4-3 and TRBJ1-1; D may be TRBD1 (5 bases). Germline V gene data show CDR1 as LGHNA and CDR2 as YSLEER. The CDR3 loop spans 14 amino acids. The germline V and J ends were trimmed by 0 bases and 5 bases, with 10 bases remaining between them. The CDR3 sequence: CASSQDQGGTEAFF. The DNA for the CDR3 is TGCGCCAGCAGCCAAGACCAGGGAGGTACTGAAGCTTTCTTT.